This T cell receptor (beta chain) was obtained from a study of low-dose radiotherapy and immunotherapy resistance in tumors. Described time point: after trial treatment. Documented treatment: LDRT plus nivolumab, ipilimumab, low-dose cyclophosphamide and aspirin (RACIN trial). Germline values: CDR1 SGDLS, CDR2 YYNGEE. This CDR3 has 13 amino acids. V lost 1 base and J lost 2, with 4 bases in between. This clonotype turned up a few times. TRAV- and TRBV-specific primers, spanning alpha and beta chains, primed first-strand cDNA. PCR amplification of the TCRs was performed with Phusion for 20 PCR cycles, and it relied on a constant-region primer together with a V-primer adapter. MiXCR was run by TCRdb on the reads, yielding one entry per CDR3 protein. The repertoire has approximately 100,000 distinct CDR3 sequences, less than 25% of them found once; the top ten carry roughly 3.9%.

Sample: PBMCs, taken after low-dose radiotherapy plus immunotherapy. The TCR was taken from a male donor with prostate cancer. This chain joins TRBV9 and TRBJ1-3; D unresolved. CDR3 sequence: CASSVSAGNTIYF. The CDR3 nucleotides are TGTGCCAGCAGCGTATCCGCTGGAAACACCATATATTTT.